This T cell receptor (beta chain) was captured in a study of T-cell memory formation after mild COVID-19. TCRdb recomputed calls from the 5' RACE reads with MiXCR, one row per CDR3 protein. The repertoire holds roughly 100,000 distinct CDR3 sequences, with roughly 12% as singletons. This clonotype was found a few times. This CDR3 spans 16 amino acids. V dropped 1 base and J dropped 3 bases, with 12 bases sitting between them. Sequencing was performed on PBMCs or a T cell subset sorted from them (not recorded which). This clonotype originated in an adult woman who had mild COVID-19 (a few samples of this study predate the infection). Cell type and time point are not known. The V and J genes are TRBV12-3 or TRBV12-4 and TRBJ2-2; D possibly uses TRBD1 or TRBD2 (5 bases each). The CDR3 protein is CASSLVGRGDTGELFF. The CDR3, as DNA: TGTGCCAGCAGTTTAGTAGGCAGAGGGGACACCGGGGAGCTGTTTTTT.